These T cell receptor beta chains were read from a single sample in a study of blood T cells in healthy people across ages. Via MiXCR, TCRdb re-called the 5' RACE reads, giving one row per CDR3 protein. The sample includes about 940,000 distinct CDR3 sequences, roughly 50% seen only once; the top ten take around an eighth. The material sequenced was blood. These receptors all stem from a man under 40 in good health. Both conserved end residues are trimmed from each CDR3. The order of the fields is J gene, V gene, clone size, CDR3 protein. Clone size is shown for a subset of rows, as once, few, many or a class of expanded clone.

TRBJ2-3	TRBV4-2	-	ASSQTAGGPTDTQY
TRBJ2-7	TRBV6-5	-	ASSQIGQSYEQY
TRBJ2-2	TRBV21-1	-	ASSSRTGTGNTGELF
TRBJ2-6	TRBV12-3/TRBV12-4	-	ASSLSPGEANVLT
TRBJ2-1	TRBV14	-	ASSQAGGSNEQF
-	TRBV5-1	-	ASSRQTDWQETQY
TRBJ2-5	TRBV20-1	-	SARSRSAGGIQETQY
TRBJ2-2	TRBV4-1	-	ASSLIQGPGELF
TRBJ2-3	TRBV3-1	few	ASSQDFGPGEGVDTQY
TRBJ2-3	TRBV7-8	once	ASSLTVQGTDTQY
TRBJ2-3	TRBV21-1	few	ASRGRAHTDTQY
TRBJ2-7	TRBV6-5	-	ASRETGSYEQY
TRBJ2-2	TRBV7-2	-	ASSLNLVKGELF
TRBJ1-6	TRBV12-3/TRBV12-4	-	ASSTPKQDSPLH